This TCR beta chain was identified during a study of cytomegalovirus exposure and HLA in healthy donors. On this clone itself: Antigen: not known.

The ends were cut back, 0 bases at V and 1 base at J, with 13 bases in the middle. The germline V gene has CDR1 SGHRS and CDR2 YFSETQ. The CDR3 is 16 amino acids. General study results and limits: What a later analysis reportedly showed was that an Asian-associated ancestry cluster had fewer N-insertions than the roughly 670-donor mean. V segments that were indistinguishable, TRBV6-2 and TRBV6-3 among them, were omitted from analysis. Reports credit the classifier with highly specific, highly sensitive diagnosis of cytomegalovirus status.

60 Vbeta and 13 Jbeta primers were used in PCR. The table came from immunoSEQ multiplex PCR; TCRdb's copy has only in-frame clones and leaves some out. The table lists some 130,000 clones, 75% to 85% of them singletons, with 5% to 7% in the top ten. The rearrangement joins TRBV5-1 to TRBJ1-1; weak D call: TRBD1 (6 bases). The specimen was PBMCs. This clonotype was sampled from a woman in her thirties or forties in good health and CMV-seropositive. CDR3 in amino acids: CASSLGDTLGNTEAFF. In DNA form, the CDR3 reads TGCGCCAGCAGCTTGGGGGACACCCTTGGGAACACTGAAGCTTTCTTT.